The clone carrying this T cell receptor (beta chain) appeared a few times. TCRdb re-called the RT-PCR reads with MiXCR, one entry per CDR3 protein. The table lists 550,000 to 750,000 distinct CDR3 sequences, more than 13% of them singletons, with around 3.3% in the top ten. The TCR originated in a female donor in good health, serving as a healthy control. Sequences were obtained from memory CD4+ T cells from blood.

The CDR3 is CSVPPTAGVSYNEQFF. The DNA of the CDR3 is TGCAGTGTTCCCCCCACGGCGGGAGTTTCCTACAATGAGCAGTTCTTC. The chain has TRBV20-1 and TRBJ2-1; TRBD2 matches 7 bases. The CDR3 is made up of 16 amino acids. Germline values: CDR1 DFQATT, CDR2 SNEGSKA (reference sequence). The J segment lost 1 base and the V segment lost 7 bases, leaving 13 bases of the junction unmatched.